A single sample gave rise to the 14 T cell receptor beta chains below, sequenced in a study of blood T cell repertoires in COVID-19. Data came from immunoSEQ multiplex PCR; TCRdb stores just in-frame clones and leaves some out. This table holds around 250,000 clones, around 93% found once. Sequencing was done on a sample of PBMCs or T cells enriched from blood (not recorded which). These receptors were taken from a man aged 40-50 years who had been exposed to COVID-19.

The table lists this clone with a count of one. The chain joins TRBV21-1 to TRBJ1-2; the DNA was not compared with TRBD1, the D call given in the table. TRBV21-1 is classified as a pseudogene. CDR3 length equals 15 residues. The DNA for the CDR3 is TGTGCCAGCAGCAGGCGAGGGACAGCTAACTATGGCTACACCTTC. Amino acids: CASSRRGTANYGYTF.

The CDR3: CASSLGQGWTSTEAFF. CDR3 nucleotide sequence: TGTGCCAGCAGCTTGGGACAGGGATGGACGAGCACTGAAGCTTTCTTT. The V gene is TRBV5-6, the J gene TRBJ1-1; 7 bases agree with TRBD1. Germline-derived CDR1 and CDR2 are SGHDT and YYEEEE. The J segment lost 4 bases and the V segment lost 0 bases, leaving 9 bases of the junction unmatched. CDR3 length: 16 residues.

In nucleotides, the CDR3 is TGTGCCATCAGACTTGGACAGGGAAGTAATTCACCCCTCCACTTT. Its protein product is CAIRLGQGSNSPLHF. The rearrangement links TRBV10-3 to TRBJ1-6, with TRBD1 matching over 8 bases. V lost 6 bases, J lost 6 bases, and 7 bases stayed unmatched. This CDR3 is built from 15 residues. Germline lookup yields CDR1 ENHRY and CDR2 SYGVKD.

The table lists this clone with a count of one. V gene TRBV7-9 combines with J gene TRBJ2-3, with 8 bases aligning to TRBD1. Germline V gives CDR1 SEHNR, CDR2 FQNEAQ (reference sequence). This CDR3 has 15 residues. V trimming: 3 bases; J trimming: 4 bases; junction bases outside the gene matches: 6. The CDR3 region is CASSFGQGRSDTQYF. Written as DNA, the CDR3 is TGTGCCAGCAGCTTCGGACAGGGCCGGTCAGATACGCAGTATTTT.

A single count supports this clone. The V call is TRBV28, the J call TRBJ1-2, with 11 bases lining up with TRBD1. This CDR3 contains 17 residues. Germline values: CDR1 MDHEN, CDR2 SYDVKM. V shed 7 bases, J shed 4 bases, and the junction held 14 bases outside the gene matches. For the CDR3, the DNA is TGTGCCAGCAATAAGGGGACAGGGGGGATTTTAGGCTATGGCTACACCTTC. Amino acids: CASNKGTGGILGYGYTF.

This rearrangement joins TRBV5-1 to TRBJ1-6; D is undetermined. Trimming stripped 9 bases from V and 0 bases from J, with 13 bases between. The CDR3 extends over 15 amino acids. CDR1 is SGHRS, CDR2 YFSETQ, per germline. The CDR3 sequence is CATTEGGSYNSPLHF. DNA for the CDR3: TGCGCCACCACCGAAGGAGGCTCCTATAATTCACCCCTCCACTTT. Full variable domain (missing parts from reference TRBV5-1 and TRBJ1-6): KAGVTQTPRYLIKTRGQQVTLSCSPISGHRSVSWYQQTPGQGLQFLFEYFSETQRNKGNFPGRFSGRQFSNSRSEMNVSTLELGDSALYLCATTEGGSYNSPLHFGNGTRLTVT.

The chain couples TRBV12-3 or TRBV12-4 to TRBJ2-7, with 9 bases fitting TRBD2. J lost 6 bases, V lost 7 bases, and 7 bases had no gene match. The CDR3 spans 13 residues. In DNA, the CDR3 is TGTGCCAGCAAGCGGGAGGTCTCTAGCGAGCAGTACTTC. This gives the protein CASKREVSSEQYF.

The chain joins TRBV12-5 to TRBJ2-6; a weak D match, TRBD1 (6 bases). The CDR3 sequence is 17 residues long. The V gene lost 3 bases and the J gene lost 1 base, with 13 bases spanning the gap. CDR1 LGHNT and CDR2 FRNRAP come from the germline V gene. CDR3 sequence: CASGFSIDRSGANVLTF. The CDR3 bases are TGTGCTAGTGGTTTCTCCATCGACAGGTCTGGGGCCAACGTCCTGACTTTC.

This chain uses TRBV19 with TRBJ1-1, with D possibly TRBD1 on 6 matching bases. CDR1 LNHDA and CDR2 SQIVND come from the germline V gene (reference sequence). The CDR3 sequence is 12 residues long. Deletions cut 7 bases from V and 3 bases from J, with 9 bases between. The CDR3 DNA is TGTGCCAGTACACAGGGACACACTGAAGCTTTCTTT. It translates to CASTQGHTEAFF.

The chain combines TRBV27 with TRBJ1-4, with 8 bases fitting TRBD1. Trimming at V came to 5 bases and at J to 6 bases, leaving 11 bases not matched to a gene. The CDR3 has 16 residues. Germline CDR1 and CDR2: MNHEY and SMNVEV (reference sequence). The CDR3 reads CASSRYGQGVHEKLFF. The CDR3 DNA follows: TGTGCCAGCAGTAGGTATGGACAGGGCGTACATGAAAAACTGTTTTTT.

This clone came up once. V usage is TRBV6-4 and J usage is TRBJ1-5; TRBD1 might be the D (6 bases). V shed 7 bases and J shed 10 bases, with 26 bases lying between them. The germline V gene has CDR1 MRHNA and CDR2 SNTAGT. CDR3 length equals 16 residues. In DNA, the CDR3 is TGTGCCAGCAATTCGACCCCCCGAGGACAGTCGATCCCCCAGCATTTT. It specifies CASNSTPRGQSIPQHF.

The chain carries TRBV19 and TRBJ2-7, with no clear D. V lost 3 bases, J lost 7 bases, and 13 bases lay in between. The V gene's germline CDR1 is LNHDA and CDR2 SQIVND (reference sequence). The CDR3 totals 13 residues. Here the CDR3 reads CASSIALLREQYF. The CDR3 region has the DNA TGTGCCAGTAGTATCGCCCTCCTTCGGGAGCAGTACTTC.

V and J are TRBV28 and TRBJ2-7; 11 positions agree with TRBD1. Germline V CDR1 and CDR2: MDHEN, SYDVKM. Losses at the gene ends were 4 bases for V and 7 bases for J; bases not matched to a gene: 9. CDR3 length: 15 residues. CDR3 amino acids: CASSSPGQGVGEQYF. In nucleotides, the CDR3 is TGTGCCAGCAGTTCCCCGGGACAGGGGGTGGGAGAGCAGTACTTC.

V is TRBV12-3 or TRBV12-4 and J is TRBJ1-3; possibly TRBD1 for D (6 bases). V shed 2 bases and J shed 5 bases, with 7 bases lying between them. This CDR3 contains 13 residues. CDR3 sequence: CASSLQGRNTIYF. CDR3 sequence (DNA): TGTGCCAGCAGTTTACAGGGGAGAAACACCATATATTTT.